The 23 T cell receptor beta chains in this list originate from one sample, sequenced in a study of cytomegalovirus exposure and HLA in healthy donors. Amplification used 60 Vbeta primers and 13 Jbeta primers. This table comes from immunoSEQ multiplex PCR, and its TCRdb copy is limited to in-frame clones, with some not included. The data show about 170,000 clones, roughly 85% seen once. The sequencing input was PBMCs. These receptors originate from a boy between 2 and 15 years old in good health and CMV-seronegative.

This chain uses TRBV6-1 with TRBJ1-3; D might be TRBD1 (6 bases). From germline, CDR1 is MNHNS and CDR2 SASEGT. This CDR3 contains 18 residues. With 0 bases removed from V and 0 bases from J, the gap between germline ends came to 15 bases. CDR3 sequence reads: CASSEAKHRASSGNTIYF. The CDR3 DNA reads TGTGCCAGCAGTGAAGCCAAACACAGGGCTTCCTCTGGAAACACCATATATTTT.

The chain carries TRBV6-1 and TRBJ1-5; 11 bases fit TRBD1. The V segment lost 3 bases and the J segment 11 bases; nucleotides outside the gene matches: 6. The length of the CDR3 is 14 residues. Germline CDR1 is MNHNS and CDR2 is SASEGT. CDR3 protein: CASSERGTGGAQHF. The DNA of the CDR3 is TGTGCCAGCAGTGAGCGCGGGACAGGGGGTGCCCAGCATTTT.

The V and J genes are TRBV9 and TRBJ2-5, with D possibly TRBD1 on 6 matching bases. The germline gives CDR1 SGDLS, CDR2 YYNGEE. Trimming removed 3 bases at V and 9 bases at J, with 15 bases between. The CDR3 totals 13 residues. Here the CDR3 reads CASSAEGAGAQYF. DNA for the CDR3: TGTGCCAGCAGCGCCGAAGGGGCAGGGGCCCAGTACTTC.

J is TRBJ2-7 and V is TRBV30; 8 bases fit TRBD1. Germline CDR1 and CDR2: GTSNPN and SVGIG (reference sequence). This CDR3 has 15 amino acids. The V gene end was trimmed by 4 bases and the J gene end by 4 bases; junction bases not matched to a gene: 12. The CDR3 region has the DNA TGTGCCTGGACCAACCCGTGGGACAGGATGTACGAGCAGTACTTC. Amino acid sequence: CAWTNPWDRMYEQYF.

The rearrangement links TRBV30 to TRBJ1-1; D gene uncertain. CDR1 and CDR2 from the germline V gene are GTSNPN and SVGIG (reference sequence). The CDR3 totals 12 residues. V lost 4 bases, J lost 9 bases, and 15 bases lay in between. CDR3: CAWTVGGPKAFF. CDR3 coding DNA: TGTGCCTGGACCGTCGGAGGTCCAAAAGCTTTCTTT.

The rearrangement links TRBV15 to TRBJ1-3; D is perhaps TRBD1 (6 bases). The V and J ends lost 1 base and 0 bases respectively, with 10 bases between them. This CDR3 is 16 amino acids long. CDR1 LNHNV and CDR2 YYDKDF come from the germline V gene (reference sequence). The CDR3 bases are TGTGCCACCAGCAGAGGGGGGCTTAGCTCTGGAAACACCATATATTTT. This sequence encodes CATSRGGLSSGNTIYF.

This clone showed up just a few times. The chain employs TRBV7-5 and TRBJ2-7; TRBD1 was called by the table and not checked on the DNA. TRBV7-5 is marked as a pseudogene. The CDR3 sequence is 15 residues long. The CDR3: CVRSLAGDREWEQYF. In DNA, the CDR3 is TGTGTCAGAAGCTTAGCTGGGGACAGGGAGTGGGAGCAGTACTTC.

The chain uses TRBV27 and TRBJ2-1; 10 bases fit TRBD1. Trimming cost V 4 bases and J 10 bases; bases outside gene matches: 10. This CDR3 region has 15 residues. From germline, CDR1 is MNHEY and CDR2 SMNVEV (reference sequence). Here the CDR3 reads CASSSRQGAAGEQFF. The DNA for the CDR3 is TGTGCCAGCAGTTCACGACAGGGGGCCGCGGGGGAGCAGTTCTTC.

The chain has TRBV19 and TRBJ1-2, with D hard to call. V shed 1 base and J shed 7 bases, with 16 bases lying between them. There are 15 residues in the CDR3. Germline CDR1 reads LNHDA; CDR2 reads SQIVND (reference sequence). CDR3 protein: CASSIVARTEFGYTF. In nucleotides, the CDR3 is TGTGCCAGTAGTATAGTAGCGAGGACCGAGTTTGGCTACACCTTC. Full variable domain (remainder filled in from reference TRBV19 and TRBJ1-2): DGGITQSPKYLFRKEGQNVTLSCEQNLNHDAMYWYRQDPGQGLRLIYYSQIVNDFQKGDIAEGYSVSREKKESFPLTVTSAQKNPTAFYLCASSIVARTEFGYTFGSGTRLTVV.

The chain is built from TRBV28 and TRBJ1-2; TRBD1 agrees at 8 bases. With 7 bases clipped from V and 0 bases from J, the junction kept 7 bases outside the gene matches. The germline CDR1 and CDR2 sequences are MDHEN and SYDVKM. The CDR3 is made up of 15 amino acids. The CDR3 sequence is CASNAPGQANYGYTF. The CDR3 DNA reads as TGTGCCAGCAACGCCCCGGGACAGGCTAACTATGGCTACACCTTC.

The CDR3, as DNA: TGTGCCACCAAGGACACCCTCTCTGGAAACACCATATATTTT. Protein sequence: CATKDTLSGNTIYF. The chain couples TRBV18 to TRBJ1-3; possible D gene TRBD1, 5 bases. The CDR3 covers 14 residues. Deletions cut 10 bases from V and 0 bases from J, with 13 bases between. Germline assignment: CDR1 KGHSH and CDR2 LQKENI.

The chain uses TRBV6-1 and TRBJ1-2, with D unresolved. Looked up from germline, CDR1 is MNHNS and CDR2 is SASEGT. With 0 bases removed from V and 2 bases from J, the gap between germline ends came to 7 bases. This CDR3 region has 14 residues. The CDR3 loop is CASSEAHSNYGYTF. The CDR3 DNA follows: TGTGCCAGCAGTGAAGCTCACAGCAACTATGGCTACACCTTC.

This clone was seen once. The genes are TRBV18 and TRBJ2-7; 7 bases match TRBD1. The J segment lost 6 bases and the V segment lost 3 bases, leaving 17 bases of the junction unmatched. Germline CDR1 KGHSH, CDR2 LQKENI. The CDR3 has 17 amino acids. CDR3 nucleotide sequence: TGTGCCAGCTCACCCGAGGGGGCACAGGTCTGGAGTGCCGAGCAGTACGTC. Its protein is CASSPEGAQVWSAEQYV.

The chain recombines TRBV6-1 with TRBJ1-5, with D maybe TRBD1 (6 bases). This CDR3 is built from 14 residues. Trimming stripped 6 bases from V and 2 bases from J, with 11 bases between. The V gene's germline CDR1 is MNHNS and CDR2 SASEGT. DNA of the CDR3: TGTGCCAGCAGAGGACAGAAGGGCAATCAGCCCCAGCATTTT. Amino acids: CASRGQKGNQPQHF.

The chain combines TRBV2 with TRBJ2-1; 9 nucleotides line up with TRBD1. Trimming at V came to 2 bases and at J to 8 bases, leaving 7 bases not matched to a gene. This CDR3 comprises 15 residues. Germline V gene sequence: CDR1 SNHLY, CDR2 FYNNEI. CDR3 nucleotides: TGTGCCAGCAGTGAACCGGGACAGGGAGCTTATGAGCAGTTCTTC. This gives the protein CASSEPGQGAYEQFF.

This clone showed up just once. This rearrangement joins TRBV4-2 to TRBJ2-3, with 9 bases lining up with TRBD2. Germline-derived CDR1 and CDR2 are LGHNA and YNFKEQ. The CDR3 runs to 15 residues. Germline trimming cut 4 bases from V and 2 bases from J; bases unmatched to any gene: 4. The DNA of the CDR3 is TGTGCCAGCAGCCCCCTAGCGGGGTACACAGATACGCAGTATTTT. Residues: CASSPLAGYTDTQYF.

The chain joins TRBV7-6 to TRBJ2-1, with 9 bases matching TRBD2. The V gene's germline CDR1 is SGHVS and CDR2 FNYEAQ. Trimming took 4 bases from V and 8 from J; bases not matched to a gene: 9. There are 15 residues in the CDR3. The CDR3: CASSSRTSESDEQFF. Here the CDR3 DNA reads TGTGCCAGCAGCTCGAGGACTAGCGAGTCCGATGAGCAGTTCTTC.

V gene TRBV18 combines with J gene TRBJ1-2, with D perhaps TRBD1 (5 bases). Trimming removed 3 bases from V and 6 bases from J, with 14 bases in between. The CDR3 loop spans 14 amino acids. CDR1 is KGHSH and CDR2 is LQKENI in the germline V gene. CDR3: CASSPLALGHGYTF. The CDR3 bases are TGTGCCAGCTCACCCCTCGCGTTGGGGCATGGCTACACCTTC.

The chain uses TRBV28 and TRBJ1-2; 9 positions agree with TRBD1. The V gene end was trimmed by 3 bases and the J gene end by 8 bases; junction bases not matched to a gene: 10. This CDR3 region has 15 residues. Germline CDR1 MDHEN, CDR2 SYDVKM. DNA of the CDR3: TGTGCCAGCAGTTTTCTGAGGGACAGGGTTTGGGGCTACACCTTC. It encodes CASSFLRDRVWGYTF.

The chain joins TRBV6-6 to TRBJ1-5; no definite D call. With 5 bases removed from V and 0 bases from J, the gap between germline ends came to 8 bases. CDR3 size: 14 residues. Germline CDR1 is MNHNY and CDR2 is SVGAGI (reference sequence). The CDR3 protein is CASSPVNSNQPQHF. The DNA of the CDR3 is TGTGCCAGCAGTCCAGTGAATAGCAATCAGCCCCAGCATTTT.

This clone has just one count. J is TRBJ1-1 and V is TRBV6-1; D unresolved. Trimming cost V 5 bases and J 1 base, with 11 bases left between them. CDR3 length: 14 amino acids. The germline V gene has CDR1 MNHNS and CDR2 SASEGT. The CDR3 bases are TGTGCCAGCAGTATACAGACGAGGAACACTGAAGCTTTCTTT. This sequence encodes CASSIQTRNTEAFF.

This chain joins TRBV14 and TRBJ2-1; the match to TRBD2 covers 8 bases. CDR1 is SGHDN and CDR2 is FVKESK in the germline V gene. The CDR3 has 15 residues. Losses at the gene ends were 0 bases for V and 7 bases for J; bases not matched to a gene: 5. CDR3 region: CASSQDWVAGNEQFF. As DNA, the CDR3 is TGTGCCAGCAGCCAAGATTGGGTAGCGGGGAATGAGCAGTTCTTC.

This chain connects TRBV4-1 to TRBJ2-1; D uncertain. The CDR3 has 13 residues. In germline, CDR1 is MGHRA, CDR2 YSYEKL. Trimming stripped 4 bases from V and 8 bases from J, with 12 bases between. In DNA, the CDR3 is TGCGCCAGCAGCCTATCATTAGTAGATGAGCAGTTCTTC. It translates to CASSLSLVDEQFF.